The text below deals with one TCR beta chain. Its antigen remains unidentified. The entry originates in a study of T cells in Graves' hyperthyroidism and ophthalmopathy. Study overall: Peripheral blood sampling occurred at initial diagnosis, before any treatment. Study findings and constraints: Most thyroid clonotypes expanded above 0.001 were also detected in blood.

Thyroid ultrasound and orbital computed tomography, with clinical symptoms and serum thyroxine and TRAb, informed diagnoses. Germline V gene data show CDR1 as LNHDA and CDR2 as SQIVND (reference sequence). The CDR3 runs 11 residues. V shed 5 bases and J shed 7 bases, with 9 bases lying between them. Amplification of TCR beta CDR3 regions used RNA as the template. The HTBI primer set was used in a first-round RT-PCR of the TCR CDR3. TCRdb itself ran the multiplex PCR reads through MiXCR, one entry per CDR3 protein. Of about 300,000 distinct CDR3 sequences listed, approximately 18% are singletons. This clonotype was obtained from a man aged 50 or older with Graves' ophthalmopathy. Specimen: blood. The chain uses TRBV19 and TRBJ2-7; TRBD1 might be the D (5 bases). CDR3 loop: CASSQRQEQYF. The CDR3 DNA reads TGTGCCAGTAGTCAACGACAGGAGCAGTACTTC. The full variable domain, rest sourced from reference TRBV19 and TRBJ2-7, is DGGITQSPKYLFRKEGQNVTLSCEQNLNHDAMYWYRQDPGQGLRLIYYSQIVNDFQKGDIAEGYSVSREKKESFPLTVTSAQKNPTAFYLCASSQRQEQYFGPGTRLTVT.